This record concerns one T cell receptor (beta chain) sequence. The entry originates in a study of OX40 agonist ivuxolimab in advanced cancers. Trimming left V 8 bases short and J 1 base short, with 11 bases between. The length of the CDR3 is 14 residues. Germline V CDR1 and CDR2: SNHLY, FYNNEI. The method was immunoSEQ multiplex PCR; TCRdb's version includes in-frame clones alone and lacks a portion of them. This sample carries roughly 87,000 clones, around 90% of them seen once, and the ten largest clones take 8.4%. J is TRBJ2-2 and V is TRBV2, with D possibly TRBD1 on 5 matching bases. Source: CD4+ or CD8+ T cells sorted from blood, taken in a trial of the OX40 agonist ivuxolimab. This TCR derives from an adult with an advanced solid tumor such as melanoma, head and neck, liver or kidney cancer. CDR3 amino acids: CASARTGNTGELFF. The CDR3 coding sequence is TGTGCCAGCGCGAGAACAGGGAACACCGGGGAGCTGTTTTTT.